This T cell receptor (beta chain) was found in a study of T-cell memory formation after mild COVID-19. About the study: In these data, TCR clusters were largely donor specific.

Overall study results and limits: A balance of CD4 and CD8 characterized clones contracting day 15 to 85, whereas later expanders leaned CD4+. CD4+ contracting clones lay mainly in CM and EM, CD8+ ones in EMRA.

The 5'RACE method, run with constant-segment primers, produced TCR alpha and TCR beta cDNA libraries (carrying sample barcodes and UMIs). TCRdb ran MiXCR on the 5' RACE reads and lists one entry per CDR3 protein. The data hold roughly 86,000 distinct CDR3 sequences, with more than 12% observed a single time. There are a few counts of this clonotype. Its antigen is unknown. Trimming pared 5 bases from V and 2 bases from J, leaving 10 bases between. The CDR3 is made up of 13 amino acids. The germline V gene encodes CDR1 KGHSH and CDR2 LQKENI. The clonotype comes from a man aged 18 to 30 who had mild COVID-19 (a few samples of this study predate the infection). Cell type and time point are not known. This rearrangement joins TRBV18 to TRBJ2-7; no reliable D call. The sequenced material came from PBMCs or a T cell subset sorted from them (not recorded which). The CDR3 DNA follows: TGTGCCAGCTCATCAAGAAGGGCCTACGAGCAGTACTTC. It translates to CASSSRRAYEQYF.